One sample yielded the 23 T cell receptor beta chains listed below, sequenced in a study of T cell changes during pregnancy in multiple sclerosis. Generated by immunoSEQ multiplex PCR, the TCRdb table keeps only in-frame clones and is missing some. Among tens of thousands of clones listed, roughly 90% were seen once. The material sequenced was CD8+ T cells from peripheral blood mononuclear cells, taken after pregnancy. Receptors originate from a female donor with multiple sclerosis, enrolled in a pregnancy study.

The rearrangement joins TRBV7-6 to TRBJ1-2, with 7 bases that match TRBD1. The CDR3 loop spans 14 amino acids. CDR1 is SGHVS, CDR2 FNYEAQ, per germline. With V trimmed by 5 bases and J by 2 bases, 5 bases remained unmatched. Here the CDR3 DNA reads TGTGCCAGCAGCCCTCCGGGACAGAACTATGGCTACACCTTC. Residues: CASSPPGQNYGYTF.

This clone showed up just once. The chain is built from TRBV9 and TRBJ2-2; D is perhaps TRBD1 (8 bases). Trimming removed 0 bases from V and 5 bases from J, with 20 bases in between. CDR3 size: 18 residues. CDR1 and CDR2 (germline): SGDLS, YYNGEE. The CDR3 reads CASSVGGGGQGKTGELFF. For the CDR3, the DNA is TGTGCCAGCAGCGTAGGCGGGGGAGGACAGGGTAAAACCGGGGAGCTGTTTTTT.

The rearrangement uses TRBV13 and TRBJ1-3; the D gene is possibly TRBD1 (5 bases). Germline assignment: CDR1 PRHDT and CDR2 FYEKMQ (reference sequence). Trimming cost V 5 bases and J 0 bases, with 8 bases left between them. This CDR3 has 14 residues. In DNA form, the CDR3 reads TGTGCCAGCAGCCTGGACATCTCTGGAAACACCATATATTTT. Translation: CASSLDISGNTIYF.

CDR3 sequence reads: CASSPTSGGIEQFF. The CDR3 DNA follows: TGTGCCAGTAGCCCCACTAGCGGGGGTATTGAGCAGTTCTTC. J is TRBJ2-1 and V is TRBV6-4; TRBD2 matches 11 bases. Losses at the gene ends were 9 bases for V and 9 bases for J; bases not matched to a gene: 10. CDR1 and CDR2 (germline): MRHNA, SNTAGT. This CDR3 spans 14 amino acids.

The rearrangement joins TRBV4-1 to TRBJ1-5; D possibly corresponds to TRBD1 (6 bases). The ends were cut back, 4 bases at V and 0 bases at J, with 13 bases in the middle. The CDR3 consists of 16 residues. Germline values: CDR1 MGHRA, CDR2 YSYEKL. CDR3 protein: CASSLLTGFSNQPQHF. The CDR3 bases are TGCGCCAGCAGCCTCTTAACAGGGTTTAGCAATCAGCCCCAGCATTTT.

The V call is TRBV11-1, the J call TRBJ1-5; D not resolved. The ends were cut back, 3 bases at V and 1 base at J, with 13 bases in the middle. The CDR3 contains 16 residues. The germline gives CDR1 SGHAT, CDR2 FQDESV (reference sequence). CDR3 amino acids: CASSFPMHWSNQPQHF. The CDR3 DNA is TGTGCCAGCAGCTTTCCCATGCACTGGAGCAATCAGCCCCAGCATTTT.

The rearrangement links TRBV9 to TRBJ1-2, with 8 nucleotides matching TRBD1. The germline CDR1 and CDR2 sequences are SGDLS and YYNGEE. The J segment lost 5 bases and the V segment lost 0 bases, leaving 6 bases of the junction unmatched. The CDR3 consists of 15 residues. The CDR3 nucleotides read TGTGCCAGCAGCGTAGATCAGGGGGCGGGATATGGCTACACCTTC. This translates into CASSVDQGAGYGYTF.

The J gene is TRBJ2-3, the V gene TRBV4-1, with 10 bases that match TRBD2. The CDR3 consists of 14 residues. Germline V gene lookup returns CDR1 MGHRA and CDR2 YSYEKL. The V segment lost 3 bases and the J segment 5 bases; nucleotides outside the gene matches: 2. CDR3 coding DNA: TGCGCCAGCAGCCACCTAGCGGGGGTAGATACGCAGTATTTT. Translating it yields CASSHLAGVDTQYF.

This chain joins TRBV4-3 and TRBJ1-5, with a tentative D call TRBD1 (6 bases). This CDR3 has 14 residues. The germline V and J ends were trimmed by 0 bases and 7 bases, with 10 bases remaining between them. Germline loops: CDR1 LGHNA, CDR2 YSLEER. The CDR3, as DNA: TGCGCCAGCAGCCAAGAGAGGGGGGGACAGCCCCAGCATTTT. Protein: CASSQERGGQPQHF.

This clone was observed a single time. This chain joins TRBV4-1 and TRBJ1-2; no firm D call. Germline CDR1 reads MGHRA; CDR2 reads YSYEKL. This CDR3 region has 13 residues. V lost 1 base to trimming and J lost 6 bases, with 9 bases between them. CDR3 sequence reads: CASSQGPEHGYTF. In DNA form, the CDR3 reads TGCGCCAGCAGCCAAGGGCCGGAGCATGGCTACACCTTC.

This chain joins TRBV28 and TRBJ1-2, with D unresolved. The CDR3 consists of 15 residues. V shed 5 bases and J shed 5 bases, with 18 bases lying between them. Germline V CDR1 and CDR2: MDHEN, SYDVKM. The CDR3 spells CASSPTSGIGYGYTF. CDR3 bases: TGTGCCAGCAGTCCAACTTCGGGGATCGGGTATGGCTACACCTTC.

The chain couples TRBV4-1 to TRBJ2-7; D perhaps matches TRBD1 (6 bases). The CDR3 has 15 amino acids. V gave up 4 bases and J gave up 0 bases, with 13 bases separating them. CDR1 MGHRA and CDR2 YSYEKL come from the germline V gene. The CDR3: CASSPQQGGSYEQYF. The CDR3 DNA sequence: TGCGCCAGCAGCCCCCAACAGGGTGGCTCCTACGAGCAGTACTTC.

In DNA form, the CDR3 reads TGTGCCAGCAGCTTGTTGGGCAAGGGGGACACCGGGGAGCTGTTTTTT. It specifies CASSLLGKGDTGELFF. The rearrangement uses TRBV5-8 and TRBJ2-2; tentatively, D is TRBD1 (6 bases). Germline V lookup: CDR1 SGHTS, CDR2 YDEGEE. Trimming left V 1 base short and J 3 bases short, with 13 bases between. The CDR3 is 16 amino acids.

V is TRBV25-1 and J is TRBJ2-3; D is ambiguous. CDR1 and CDR2 (germline): MGHDK, SYGVNS. This CDR3 region has 13 residues. V was shortened by 4 bases and J by 6 bases, with 11 bases between the two germline ends. The CDR3 DNA follows: TGTGCCAGCAGTGGGTACGGTCCCGATACGCAGTATTTT. The encoded protein is CASSGYGPDTQYF.

The gene calls are TRBV4-3 and TRBJ2-3, with 16 bases aligning to TRBD2. With 4 bases clipped from V and 4 bases from J, the junction kept 5 bases outside the gene matches. This CDR3 spans 17 amino acids. Germline V CDR1 and CDR2: LGHNA, YSLEER. In nucleotides, the CDR3 is TGCGCCAGCAGCCTGGGACTAGCGGGGGGGCGGTCAGATACGCAGTATTTT. It yields the protein CASSLGLAGGRSDTQYF.

The genes are TRBV2 and TRBJ2-5; D might be TRBD1 (6 bases). This CDR3 is 12 amino acids long. V was trimmed by 8 bases and J by 1 base, leaving 8 bases between them. In germline, CDR1 is SNHLY, CDR2 FYNNEI. CDR3 sequence reads: CASRRGQETQYF. CDR3 DNA sequence: TGTGCCAGCCGCAGGGGCCAAGAGACCCAGTACTTC. Based on the CDR3 plus reference TRBV2 and TRBJ2-5, the full variable domain is EPEVTQTPSHQVTQMGQEVILRCVPISNHLYFYWYRQILGQKVEFLVSFYNNEISEKSEIFDDQFSVERPDGSNFTLKIRSTKLEDSAMYFCASRRGQETQYFGPGTRLLVL.

This chain connects TRBV5-4 to TRBJ1-1; 10 bases map to TRBD1. Germline CDR1 SGHNT, CDR2 YYREEE (reference sequence). CDR3 length: 16 amino acids. Trimming cost V 4 bases and J 0 bases; bases outside gene matches: 6. The CDR3 here is CASSGGTGALNTEAFF. In nucleotides, the CDR3 is TGTGCCAGCAGCGGTGGGACAGGGGCCCTGAACACTGAAGCTTTCTTT.

The chain combines TRBV7-9 with TRBJ2-5; 11 nucleotides align to TRBD2. Trimming cost V 4 bases and J 5 bases; bases outside gene matches: 6. Germline-derived CDR1 and CDR2 are SEHNR and FQNEAQ (reference sequence). The CDR3 spans 15 residues. CDR3 DNA sequence: TGTGCCAGCAGCTCGATTAGCGGGGGGGCCGAGACCCAGTACTTC. Its protein is CASSSISGGAETQYF.

The V gene is TRBV9, the J gene TRBJ2-2; 10 bases agree with TRBD1. The CDR3 runs 17 residues. Trimming at V came to 3 bases and at J to 5 bases, leaving 10 bases not matched to a gene. Per germline, CDR1 SGDLS and CDR2 YYNGEE. CDR3 protein: CASSDSTWTGGTGELFF. The CDR3 DNA follows: TGTGCCAGCAGCGACTCAACATGGACAGGGGGGACCGGGGAGCTGTTTTTT.

V gene TRBV9 combines with J gene TRBJ2-2; 8 nucleotides line up with TRBD2. Germline CDR1 is SGDLS and CDR2 is YYNGEE. This CDR3 has 16 residues. Trimming cost V 2 bases and J 0 bases; bases outside gene matches: 3. CDR3 protein: CASSVSGVANTGELFF. The CDR3 DNA sequence: TGTGCCAGCAGCGTTAGCGGGGTAGCGAACACCGGGGAGCTGTTTTTT.

CDR3 in amino acids: CASSLGSGDQETQYF. The DNA of the CDR3 is TGTGCCAGCAGCCTCGGTAGCGGGGACCAAGAGACCCAGTACTTC. The rearrangement links TRBV4-2 to TRBJ2-5; TRBD2 aligns across 8 bases. Germline assignment: CDR1 LGHNA and CDR2 YNFKEQ. Trimming removed 4 bases from V and 0 bases from J; junction bases left unmatched: 4. The CDR3 loop spans 15 amino acids.

The chain links TRBV29-1 to TRBJ2-2; 9 nucleotides align to TRBD1. Germline V gives CDR1 SQVTM, CDR2 ANQGSEA. J lost 5 bases, V lost 0 bases, and 4 bases had no gene match. The CDR3 consists of 15 residues. CDR3 protein: CSVEDGDRATGELFF. For the CDR3, the DNA is TGCAGCGTTGAAGATGGGGACAGGGCGACCGGGGAGCTGTTTTTT.

This clone was observed a few times. This chain joins TRBV4-2 and TRBJ2-1, with 9 nucleotides matching TRBD2. V lost 4 bases to trimming and J lost 7 bases; unmatched junction nucleotides: 8. Germline V gene lookup returns CDR1 LGHNA and CDR2 YNFKEQ. This CDR3 has 15 amino acids. CDR3 in DNA: TGTGCCAGCAGCCGCGGGGGGGGTGATTTGAATGAGCAGTTCTTC. Translation gives CASSRGGGDLNEQFF.